Listed here are 15 T cell receptor beta chains from one sample, sequenced in a study of T cell responses to AZD1222 COVID-19 vaccine. The repertoire was sequenced with immunoSEQ multiplex PCR; TCRdb's copy has only in-frame clones and lacks some. The repertoire holds more than 95,000 clones, with 84% as singletons. The sequences come from peripheral blood, collected 28 days after the second AZD1222 dose. The receptors originated from an adult who received the AZD1222 COVID-19 vaccine.

V and J are TRBV12-3 or TRBV12-4 and TRBJ2-3, with D possibly being TRBD1 (6 bases). The CDR3 loop spans 13 amino acids. The V gene lost 1 base and the J gene lost 7 bases, with 9 bases spanning the gap. In nucleotides, the CDR3 is TGTGCCAGCAGTTTAGTGGACAGATATACGCAGTATTTT. Encoded protein: CASSLVDRYTQYF.

This clone was observed a handful of times. The V call is TRBV2, the J call TRBJ1-5, with D perhaps matching TRBD1 (6 bases). Between the trimmed V and J ends, which lost 7 bases and 1 base, there was a span of 14 bases. The CDR3 contains 15 residues. The V gene's germline CDR1 is SNHLY and CDR2 FYNNEI. The CDR3, as DNA: TGTGCCAGCACCGCGACAGGAGCGAGCAATCAGCCCCAGCATTTT. Amino acid sequence: CASTATGASNQPQHF.

The rearrangement joins TRBV28 to TRBJ1-6, with TRBD1 as a possible D gene (5 bases). The germline gives CDR1 MDHEN, CDR2 SYDVKM. The CDR3 is 18 residues long. The germline V and J ends were trimmed by 6 bases and 0 bases, with 18 bases remaining between them. The DNA of the CDR3 is TGTGCCAGCAGACCAGGGAATGCGCCCGTCTCCTATAATTCACCCCTCCACTTT. Its protein is CASRPGNAPVSYNSPLHF.

This rearrangement joins TRBV5-5 to TRBJ2-6, with TRBD1 matching 10 bases. V lost 4 bases, J lost 0 bases, and 10 bases stayed unmatched. This CDR3 has 19 amino acids. Germline loops: CDR1 SGHKS, CDR2 YYEKEE (reference sequence). CDR3 amino acids: CASSPRTGGTNSGANVLTF. In nucleotides, the CDR3 is TGTGCCAGCAGCCCTCGGACAGGGGGAACCAACTCTGGGGCCAACGTCCTGACTTTC.

This chain connects TRBV15 to TRBJ2-3; D not certain. Germline-derived CDR1 and CDR2 are LNHNV and YYDKDF (reference sequence). CDR3 length: 15 amino acids. The V end was cut by 1 base, the J end by 6 bases, with 14 bases between. The CDR3 is CATSRGPDLLDTQYF. CDR3 bases: TGTGCCACCAGCAGAGGGCCCGACCTTCTGGATACGCAGTATTTT.

This clone was seen a handful of times. The chain uses TRBV28 and TRBJ1-2; a possible D gene is TRBD1 (6 bases). The germline V gene has CDR1 MDHEN and CDR2 SYDVKM. With 6 bases removed from V and 3 bases from J, the gap between germline ends came to 14 bases. The CDR3 is 14 residues long. The CDR3 DNA reads as TGTGCCAGCAGGTCTGGACAGACTTACTATGGCTACACCTTC. It translates to CASRSGQTYYGYTF.

The genes are TRBV5-1 and TRBJ1-2; possibly TRBD1 for D (5 bases). CDR1 and CDR2 (germline): SGHRS, YFSETQ. V was clipped by 5 bases and J by 3 bases, with 11 bases between them. CDR3 length equals 13 residues. CDR3 amino acids: CASRRDQDYGYTF. In nucleotides, the CDR3 is TGCGCCAGCAGAAGGGACCAGGACTATGGCTACACCTTC. Drawing the rest from reference TRBV5-1 and TRBJ1-2, the complete variable domain is KAGVTQTPRYLIKTRGQQVTLSCSPISGHRSVSWYQQTPGQGLQFLFEYFSETQRNKGNFPGRFSGRQFSNSRSEMNVSTLELGDSALYLCASRRDQDYGYTFGSGTRLTVV.

The V and J genes are TRBV7-9 and TRBJ1-2; no definite D call. The CDR3 has 15 amino acids. Per germline, CDR1 SEHNR and CDR2 FQNEAQ (reference sequence). The V end was cut by 7 bases, the J end by 1 base, with 16 bases between. The CDR3 loop is CASTEGTLSNYGYTF. The DNA for the CDR3 is TGTGCCAGCACGGAGGGAACCCTGAGTAACTATGGCTACACCTTC.

The chain uses TRBV11-2 and TRBJ2-1; TRBD2 agrees at 7 bases. Germline V gene data show CDR1 as SGHAT and CDR2 as FQNNGV. This CDR3 contains 15 residues. With V trimmed by 4 bases and J by 2 bases, 5 bases remained unmatched. CDR3 nucleotides: TGTGCCAGCAGCTCCACGGGGGGTACCTACAATGAGCAGTTCTTC. It codes for CASSSTGGTYNEQFF.

The chain has TRBV19 and TRBJ1-4; weak D call: TRBD1 (5 bases). Per germline, CDR1 LNHDA and CDR2 SQIVND (reference sequence). The V end was cut by 5 bases, the J end by 0 bases, with 7 bases between. The CDR3 runs 14 residues. CDR3 in amino acids: CASSSQATNEKLFF. CDR3 sequence (DNA): TGTGCCAGTAGTTCACAGGCAACTAATGAAAAACTGTTTTTT.

This clone was observed once. The genes are TRBV4-2 and TRBJ1-1; weak D call: TRBD1 (6 bases). Between the trimmed V and J ends, which lost 6 bases and 1 base, there was a span of 12 bases. The CDR3 is 14 residues long. Germline-derived CDR1 and CDR2 are LGHNA and YNFKEQ. In DNA form, the CDR3 reads TGTGCCAGCAGGGCTGGGGGCGGGAACACTGAAGCTTTCTTT. Protein sequence: CASRAGGGNTEAFF.

This rearrangement joins TRBV19 to TRBJ2-1, with a possible D match to TRBD1 (6 bases). CDR1 is LNHDA and CDR2 is SQIVND in the germline V gene (reference sequence). V shed 7 bases and J shed 6 bases, with 10 bases lying between them. The CDR3 spans 12 residues. Written as DNA, the CDR3 is TGTGCCAGTAAGGGGGTGCCCAATGAGCAGTTCTTC. Protein sequence: CASKGVPNEQFF. The complete variable domain, with remaining parts taken from reference TRBV19 and TRBJ2-1, reads DGGITQSPKYLFRKEGQNVTLSCEQNLNHDAMYWYRQDPGQGLRLIYYSQIVNDFQKGDIAEGYSVSREKKESFPLTVTSAQKNPTAFYLCASKGVPNEQFFGPGTRLTVL.

This clone has just one count. The chain has TRBV7-8 and TRBJ1-1, with D maybe TRBD1 (5 bases). Germline V CDR1 and CDR2: SGHVS, FQNEAQ. Trimming took off 2 bases at V and 3 bases at J, with 7 bases between the two ends. CDR3 length: 13 residues. CDR3 sequence reads: CASSLTGDTEAFF. The CDR3 nucleotides read TGTGCCAGCAGCTTAACGGGGGACACTGAAGCTTTCTTT.

V gene TRBV29-1 combines with J gene TRBJ1-1, with a tentative D call TRBD1 (5 bases). V lost 6 bases, J lost 4 bases, and 9 bases lay in between. The CDR3 covers 11 residues. Germline values: CDR1 SQVTM, CDR2 ANQGSEA. The CDR3 DNA follows: TGCAGCGTAGGGGACCTCACTGAAGCTTTCTTT. Translation: CSVGDLTEAFF.

V is TRBV7-2 and J is TRBJ1-5; TRBD1 aligns across 8 bases. Germline V gene lookup returns CDR1 SGHTA and CDR2 FQGNSA. Trimming took 4 bases from V and 6 from J; bases not matched to a gene: 8. The CDR3 totals 15 residues. CDR3 DNA: TGTGCCAGCAGCTACAGGGGGTCGATGGGTCAGCCCCAGCATTTT. It specifies CASSYRGSMGQPQHF.